Listed below are T cell receptor beta chains from one sample, sequenced in a study of T cell responses to AZD1222 COVID-19 vaccine. Assay used: immunoSEQ multiplex PCR; TCRdb lists only in-frame clones, some missing. The data show 52,000 or so clones, 84% seen once. Sequenced here: peripheral blood, sampled on day 0 of AZD1222 vaccination. The receptors here all came from an adult in good health. Both conserved end residues are part of each CDR3. D genes are given only for firm matches. Some rows have no size entry. The others give once, few or many, or a class for an expanded clone.

D: TRBD2
J: TRBJ2-3
V: TRBV10-3
size: .
DNA: TGTGCCATCAGTGAGTCGGCTAGCGGGAGCGTAACAGATACGCAGTATTTT
CDR3: CAISESASGSVTDTQYF

D: .
J: TRBJ2-1
V: TRBV19
size: .
DNA: TGTGCCAGTAGTCTTTTGGCAGGGAAAGGTGAGCAGTTCTTC
CDR3: CASSLLAGKGEQFF

D: .
J: TRBJ2-1
V: TRBV6-2/TRBV6-3
size: .
DNA: TGTGCCAGCAGTAGGACTGTTACAGATGAGCAGTTCTTC
CDR3: CASSRTVTDEQFF

D: TRBD1
J: TRBJ2-1
V: TRBV19
size: .
DNA: TGTGCCAGTACAACGGACAGGTGGAATGAGCAGTTCTTC
CDR3: CASTTDRWNEQFF

D: .
J: TRBJ1-2
V: TRBV7-9
size: .
DNA: TGTGCCAGCAACGTCGGAGGGGCGGACTATGGCTACACCTTC
CDR3: CASNVGGADYGYTF

D: .
J: TRBJ2-5
V: TRBV29-1
size: .
DNA: TGCAGCGTCGGAGAGACAGAAGAGACCCAGTACTTC
CDR3: CSVGETEETQYF

D: .
J: TRBJ2-6
V: TRBV6-5
size: .
DNA: TGTGCCAGCACCGCAGGGAGCTCTGGGGCCAACGTCCTGACTTTC
CDR3: CASTAGSSGANVLTF

D: TRBD1
J: TRBJ1-4
V: TRBV7-2
size: .
DNA: TGTGCCAGCAGCTTAGGGACTCAGGGGGCAGGGGAAAAACTGTTTTTT
CDR3: CASSLGTQGAGEKLFF

D: .
J: TRBJ2-2
V: TRBV6-5
size: .
DNA: TGTGCCAGCAGTTACCCGCAGAGCGGGGAGCTGTTTTTT
CDR3: CASSYPQSGELFF

D: .
J: TRBJ1-1
V: TRBV20-1
size: .
DNA: TGCAGTGCTAGTTACGGGATGAACACTGAAGCTTTCTTT
CDR3: CSASYGMNTEAFF

D: TRBD2
J: TRBJ2-1
V: TRBV5-1
size: once
DNA: TGCGCCAGCAGCGGATACGGGGGGTTGAATGAGCAGTTCTTC
CDR3: CASSGYGGLNEQFF

D: .
J: TRBJ2-7
V: TRBV3-1/TRBV3-2
size: .
DNA: TGTGCCAGCAGCTCACCCTGGACTGGCGAGCAGTACTTC
CDR3: CASSSPWTGEQYF

D: .
J: TRBJ2-3
V: TRBV6-2/TRBV6-3
size: .
DNA: TGTGCCAGCAGTTACTCGGTCTCAGGTTCCTCCCACACAGATACGCAGTATTTT
CDR3: CASSYSVSGSSHTDTQYF

D: .
J: TRBJ1-2
V: TRBV10-1
size: .
DNA: TGCGCCAGCAGTGATGACCGCGGCTATGGCTACACCTTC
CDR3: CASSDDRGYGYTF

D: .
J: TRBJ2-1
V: TRBV11-2
size: .
DNA: TGTGCCAGCAGCTTAGTTATTAGGAATGAGCAGTTCTTC
CDR3: CASSLVIRNEQFF

D: TRBD1
J: TRBJ2-5
V: TRBV7-8
size: .
DNA: TGTGCCAGCAGCCATACGGGACAGGGGCTGAAGAAAGAGACCCAGTACTTC
CDR3: CASSHTGQGLKKETQYF

D: TRBD1
J: TRBJ2-1
V: TRBV7-7
size: .
DNA: TGTGCCAGCAGCCCGCAGACAGGGTTCCATGAGCAGTTCTTC
CDR3: CASSPQTGFHEQFF

D: .
J: TRBJ1-1
V: TRBV30
size: .
DNA: TGTGCCTGGAGTGTACTAGGGGAGGGCACTGAAGCTTTCTTT
CDR3: CAWSVLGEGTEAFF

D: .
J: TRBJ2-1
V: TRBV5-5
size: .
DNA: TGTGCCAGCAGCTTGGGGGCTAGCTCCTACAATGAGCAGTTCTTC
CDR3: CASSLGASSYNEQFF

D: .
J: TRBJ1-6
V: TRBV6-1
size: .
DNA: TGTGCCAGCAGTGATCAGGGGCCGGTGGGTTCACCCCTCCACTTT
CDR3: CASSDQGPVGSPLHF

D: TRBD2
J: TRBJ2-3
V: TRBV4-2
size: .
DNA: TGTGCCAGCAGCCAAGAGGCCGGGAGGTTCAGAGATACGCAGTATTTT
CDR3: CASSQEAGRFRDTQYF

D: TRBD2
J: TRBJ2-5
V: TRBV6-2/TRBV6-3
size: .
DNA: TGTGCCAGCAGCCCCCAAACTAGCGGTGGTTTGGTTGAGACCCAGTACTTC
CDR3: CASSPQTSGGLVETQYF

D: .
J: TRBJ2-3
V: TRBV6-2/TRBV6-3
size: .
DNA: TGTGCCAGCAGTTACAGGGGCGTCCGCCCCACAGATACGCAGTATTTT
CDR3: CASSYRGVRPTDTQYF

D: .
J: TRBJ2-3
V: TRBV7-8
size: .
DNA: TGTGCCAGCAGCCCGAGGACACGTAGCACAGATACGCAGTATTTT
CDR3: CASSPRTRSTDTQYF

D: TRBD2
J: TRBJ2-1
V: TRBV10-3
size: once
DNA: TGTGCCATCAGTGAGGGGGTAGCGGGTAGGAATGAGCAGTTCTTC
CDR3: CAISEGVAGRNEQFF

D: TRBD1
J: TRBJ2-1
V: TRBV9
size: .
DNA: TGTGCCAGCAGCGTAGAAGGGACAGGGTTAAGTGAGCAGTTCTTC
CDR3: CASSVEGTGLSEQFF

D: .
J: TRBJ1-2
V: TRBV28
size: .
DNA: TGTGCCAGCAGTATAAAACAGGGCTATGGCTACACCTTC
CDR3: CASSIKQGYGYTF

D: .
J: TRBJ1-5
V: TRBV7-9
size: .
DNA: TGTGCCAGCAGCCCCCCGCGGACAGACCTTTATAGCAATCAGCCCCAGCATTTT
CDR3: CASSPPRTDLYSNQPQHF

D: .
J: TRBJ2-7
V: TRBV29-1
size: .
DNA: TGCAGCGTTGAATCCGGGACGGGGACCTACGAGCAGTACTTC
CDR3: CSVESGTGTYEQYF

D: .
J: TRBJ1-3
V: TRBV30
size: .
DNA: TGTGCCTGGAGTGCAGGGGCCGGAAACACCATATATTTT
CDR3: CAWSAGAGNTIYF

D: .
J: TRBJ2-3
V: TRBV19
size: .
DNA: TGTGCCAGTAGCCCAGGGAGAACGGCCGATACGCAGTATTTT
CDR3: CASSPGRTADTQYF

D: .
J: TRBJ2-7
V: TRBV7-8
size: .
DNA: TGTGCCAGCAGGCAATGGCGACAGGAGGGCGAGCAGTACTTC
CDR3: CASRQWRQEGEQYF

D: .
J: TRBJ1-2
V: TRBV12-3/TRBV12-4
size: .
DNA: TGTGCCAGCACCCCGGACCTATATGGCTACACCTTC
CDR3: CASTPDLYGYTF

D: TRBD2
J: TRBJ2-1
V: TRBV6-6
size: .
DNA: TGTGCCAGCAGTCCTTTAGCGGGAGTGCAAAATGAGCAGTTCTTC
CDR3: CASSPLAGVQNEQFF

D: .
J: TRBJ2-3
V: TRBV2
size: .
DNA: TGTGCCAGCAGGGGACACGACGCTCCCAACGACCGGGGTGATACGCAGTATTTT
CDR3: CASRGHDAPNDRGDTQYF

D: .
J: TRBJ1-1
V: TRBV11-2
size: .
DNA: TGTGCCAGCAGTTTCAGTGGGGTCACTGAAGCTTTCTTT
CDR3: CASSFSGVTEAFF

D: .
J: TRBJ2-3
V: TRBV7-9
size: .
DNA: TGTGCCAGCAACATTGCGGGGGCGACCGGATTACATACGCAGTATTTT
CDR3: CASNIAGATGLHTQYF

D: TRBD2
J: TRBJ2-2
V: TRBV29-1
size: few
DNA: TGCAGCGCCGCTAGCGGGGGGAACACCGGGGAGCTGTTTTTT
CDR3: CSAASGGNTGELFF

D: .
J: TRBJ1-6
V: TRBV18
size: .
DNA: TGTGCCAGCTCACCAGGGCGCTATAATTCACCCCTCCACTTT
CDR3: CASSPGRYNSPLHF

D: .
J: TRBJ1-5
V: TRBV28
size: .
DNA: TGTGCCAGCAGGCCCGGAAACAATCAGCCCCAGCATTTT
CDR3: CASRPGNNQPQHF

D: .
J: TRBJ1-1
V: TRBV7-3
size: .
DNA: TGTGCCAGCAGCCCCACAGGGATACGGGACACTGAAGCTTTCTTT
CDR3: CASSPTGIRDTEAFF

D: .
J: TRBJ2-1
V: TRBV20-1
size: .
DNA: TGCAGTGCTAGTTGGCGCCGGGGACCTAATGAGCAGTTCTTC
CDR3: CSASWRRGPNEQFF

D: TRBD2
J: TRBJ2-2
V: TRBV9
size: .
DNA: TGTGCCAGCAGCCTCACTAGCGGACTTAACACCGGGGAGCTGTTTTTT
CDR3: CASSLTSGLNTGELFF

D: .
J: TRBJ2-1
V: TRBV7-2
size: .
DNA: TGTGCCAGCAGCTTAGTTCTTTACAATGAGCAGTTCTTC
CDR3: CASSLVLYNEQFF

D: TRBD2
J: TRBJ2-2
V: TRBV4-2
size: .
DNA: TGTGCCACCAAGTTAGCGGGAGGGAACACCGGGGAGCTGTTTTTT
CDR3: CATKLAGGNTGELFF

D: .
J: TRBJ2-1
V: TRBV29-1
size: once
DNA: TGCAGCTACGGTTACGGGATTGGTGAGCAGTTCTTC
CDR3: CSYGYGIGEQFF

D: TRBD1
J: TRBJ2-1
V: TRBV7-2
size: .
DNA: TGTGCCAGCAGCGACGCCGGGACAGGGAACTACAATGAGCAGTTCTTC
CDR3: CASSDAGTGNYNEQFF

D: .
J: TRBJ1-1
V: TRBV5-6
size: .
DNA: TGTGCCAGCAGCTTGATTCGGGGGAACACTGAAGCTTTCTTT
CDR3: CASSLIRGNTEAFF

D: .
J: TRBJ2-3
V: TRBV5-1
size: .
DNA: TGCGCCAGCAGTCGGGACTCAACCACAGATACGCAGTATTTT
CDR3: CASSRDSTTDTQYF

D: .
J: TRBJ2-1
V: TRBV24-1
size: .
DNA: TGTGCCACCAGTGATCCCGAGGCAGAGCAGTTCTTC
CDR3: CATSDPEAEQFF

D: .
J: TRBJ2-7
V: TRBV7-9
size: .
DNA: TGTGCCAGCGTGAGGGAGGCAAGCTCCTACGAGCAGTACTTC
CDR3: CASVREASSYEQYF

D: TRBD1
J: TRBJ1-2
V: TRBV27
size: .
DNA: TGTGCCAGCAGTTCAAGACAGGGGTACTATGGCTACACCTTC
CDR3: CASSSRQGYYGYTF

D: TRBD1
J: TRBJ1-2
V: TRBV6-1
size: few
DNA: TGTGCCAGCAGTGAAAGTCTTGGGCAGGGGGGCAGGAGCTACACCTTC
CDR3: CASSESLGQGGRSYTF

D: .
J: TRBJ1-3
V: TRBV9
size: .
DNA: TGTGCCAGCAGCGTAGAGGTGGGGCTTTCTGGAAACACCATATATTTT
CDR3: CASSVEVGLSGNTIYF